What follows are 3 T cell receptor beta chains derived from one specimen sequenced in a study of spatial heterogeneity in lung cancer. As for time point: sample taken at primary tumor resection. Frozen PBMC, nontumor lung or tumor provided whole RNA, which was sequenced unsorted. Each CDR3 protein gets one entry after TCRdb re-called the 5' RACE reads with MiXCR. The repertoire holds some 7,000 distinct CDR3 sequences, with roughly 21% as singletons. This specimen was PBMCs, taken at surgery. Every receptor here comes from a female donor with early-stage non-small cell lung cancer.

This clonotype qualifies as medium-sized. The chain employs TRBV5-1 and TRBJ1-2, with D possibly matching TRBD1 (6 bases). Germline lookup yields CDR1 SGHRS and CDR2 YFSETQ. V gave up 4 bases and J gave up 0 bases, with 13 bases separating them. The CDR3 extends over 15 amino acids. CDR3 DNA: TGCGCCAGCAGCCTGGGACACGTAGCTAACTATGGCTACACCTTC. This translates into CASSLGHVANYGYTF.

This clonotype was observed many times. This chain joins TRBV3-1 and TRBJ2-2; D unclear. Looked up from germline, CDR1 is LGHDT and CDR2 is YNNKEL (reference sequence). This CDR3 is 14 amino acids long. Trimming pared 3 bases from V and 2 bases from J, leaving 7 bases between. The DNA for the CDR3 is TGTGCCAGCAGCCAGCCGTTTAACACCGGGGAGCTGTTTTTT. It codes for CASSQPFNTGELFF.

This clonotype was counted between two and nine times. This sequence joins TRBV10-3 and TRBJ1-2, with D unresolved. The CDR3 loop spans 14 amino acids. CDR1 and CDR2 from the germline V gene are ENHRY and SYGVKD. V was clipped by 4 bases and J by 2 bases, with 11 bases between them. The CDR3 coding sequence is TGTGCCATCAGTGCCTCGCTTGTCAACTATGGCTACACCTTC. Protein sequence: CAISASLVNYGYTF.